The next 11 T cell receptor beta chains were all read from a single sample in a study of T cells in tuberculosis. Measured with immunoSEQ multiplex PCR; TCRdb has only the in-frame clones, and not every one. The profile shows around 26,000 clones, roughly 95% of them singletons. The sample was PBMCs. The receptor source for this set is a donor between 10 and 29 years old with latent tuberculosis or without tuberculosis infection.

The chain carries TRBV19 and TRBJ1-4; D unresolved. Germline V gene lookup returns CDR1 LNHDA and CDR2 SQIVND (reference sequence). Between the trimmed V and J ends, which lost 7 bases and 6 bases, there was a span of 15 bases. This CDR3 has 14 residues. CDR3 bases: TGTGCCAGTATCGGCCCCCCGCAGGATGAAAAACTGTTTTTT. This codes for CASIGPPQDEKLFF.

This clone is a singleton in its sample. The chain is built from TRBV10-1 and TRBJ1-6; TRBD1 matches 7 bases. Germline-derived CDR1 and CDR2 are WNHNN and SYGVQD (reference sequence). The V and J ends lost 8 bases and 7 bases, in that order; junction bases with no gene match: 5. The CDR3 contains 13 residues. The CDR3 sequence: CASSLQGNSPLHF. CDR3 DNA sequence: TGCGCCAGCTCACTACAGGGGAATTCACCCCTCCACTTT.

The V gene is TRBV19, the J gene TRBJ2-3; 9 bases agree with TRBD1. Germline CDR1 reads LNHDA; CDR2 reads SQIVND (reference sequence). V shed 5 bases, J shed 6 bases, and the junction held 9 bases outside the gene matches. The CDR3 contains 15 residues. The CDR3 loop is CASSGTGTGLDTQYF. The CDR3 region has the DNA TGTGCCAGTAGTGGTACCGGGACAGGGTTGGATACGCAGTATTTT.

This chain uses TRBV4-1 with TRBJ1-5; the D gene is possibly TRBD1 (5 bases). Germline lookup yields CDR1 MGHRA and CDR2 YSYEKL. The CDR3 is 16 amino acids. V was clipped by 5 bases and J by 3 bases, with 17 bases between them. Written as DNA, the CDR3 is TGCGCCAGCAGCGTGACAGATCAGTACTACAATCAGCCCCAGCATTTT. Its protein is CASSVTDQYYNQPQHF.

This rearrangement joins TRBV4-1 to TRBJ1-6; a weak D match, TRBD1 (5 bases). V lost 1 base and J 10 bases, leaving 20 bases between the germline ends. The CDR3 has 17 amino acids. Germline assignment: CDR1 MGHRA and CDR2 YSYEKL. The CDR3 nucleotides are TGCGCCAGCAGCCAAGGATTAGTAGGGGCCGGTTTATCACCCCTCCACTTT. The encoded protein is CASSQGLVGAGLSPLHF.

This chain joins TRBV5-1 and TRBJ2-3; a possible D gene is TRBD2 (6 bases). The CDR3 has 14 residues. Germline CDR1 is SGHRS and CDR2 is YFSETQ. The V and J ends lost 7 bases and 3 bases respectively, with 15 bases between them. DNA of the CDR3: TGCGCCAGCTTACAGGAGGGTGGGACAGATACGCAGTATTTT. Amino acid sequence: CASLQEGGTDTQYF.

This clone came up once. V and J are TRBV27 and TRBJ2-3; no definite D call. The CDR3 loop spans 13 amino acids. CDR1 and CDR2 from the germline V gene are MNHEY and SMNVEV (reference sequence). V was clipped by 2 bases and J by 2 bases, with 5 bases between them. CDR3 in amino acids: CASSLVYTDTQYF. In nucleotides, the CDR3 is TGTGCCAGCAGTTTAGTTTACACAGATACGCAGTATTTT.

CDR3 in amino acids: CASLPTGHYTEAFF. The CDR3 nucleotides are TGTGCCAGTCTACCGACAGGGCACTACACTGAAGCTTTCTTT. The V gene is TRBV6-5, the J gene TRBJ1-1; 7 bases line up with TRBD1. The CDR3 consists of 14 residues. The V segment lost 9 bases and the J segment 3 bases; nucleotides outside the gene matches: 10. Germline V CDR1 and CDR2: MNHEY, SVGAGI.

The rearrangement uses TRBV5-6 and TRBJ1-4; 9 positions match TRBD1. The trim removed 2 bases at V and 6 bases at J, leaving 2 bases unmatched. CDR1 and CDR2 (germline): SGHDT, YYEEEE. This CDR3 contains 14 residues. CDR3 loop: CASSFRDRDEKLFF. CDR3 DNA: TGTGCCAGCAGCTTCCGGGACAGGGATGAAAAACTGTTTTTT. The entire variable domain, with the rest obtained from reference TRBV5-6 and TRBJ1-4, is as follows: DAGVTQSPTHLIKTRGQQVTLRCSPKSGHDTVSWYQQALGQGPQFIFQYYEEEERQRGNFPDRFSGHQFPNYSSELNVNALLLGDSALYLCASSFRDRDEKLFFGSGTQLSVL.

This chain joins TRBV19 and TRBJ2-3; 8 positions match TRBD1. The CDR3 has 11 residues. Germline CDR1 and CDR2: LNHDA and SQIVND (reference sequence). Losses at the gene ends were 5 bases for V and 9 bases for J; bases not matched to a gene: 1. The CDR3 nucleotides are TGTGCCAGTAGTGGGACAGGCACGCAGTATTTT. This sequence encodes CASSGTGTQYF. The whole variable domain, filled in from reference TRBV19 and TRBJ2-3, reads DGGITQSPKYLFRKEGQNVTLSCEQNLNHDAMYWYRQDPGQGLRLIYYSQIVNDFQKGDIAEGYSVSREKKESFPLTVTSAQKNPTAFYLCASSGTGTQYFGPGTRLTVL.

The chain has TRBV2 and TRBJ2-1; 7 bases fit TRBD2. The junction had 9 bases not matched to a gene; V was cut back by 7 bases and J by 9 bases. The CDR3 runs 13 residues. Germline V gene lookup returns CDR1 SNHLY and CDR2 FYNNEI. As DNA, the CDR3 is TGTGCCAGCAACATCCGGGGGGAGGGTGAGCAGTTCTTC. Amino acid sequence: CASNIRGEGEQFF.